A selection of T cell receptor beta chains follows, all from one sample in a study of beta chain features in type 1 diabetes. TCRdb's table, derived via immunoSEQ multiplex PCR, lists solely in-frame clones and lacks some. This repertoire shows 600,000 to 650,000 clones, roughly 16% found once; its top ten account for about 0.093%. The sequencing sample was made of naive CD4+ T cells from blood. These receptors came from a man younger than 35 in good health. The CDR3 runs from the conserved cysteine through the conserved F or W. A D gene is named only where the DNA matches it firmly. Size is omitted from some rows. Given values are once, few, many or a class for expanded clones.

clone_size: few; v_call: TRBV5-4; d_call: -; j_call: TRBJ2-1; cdr3_aa: CASSLDGPSYNEQFF; cdr3_nt: TGTGCCAGCAGCTTGGACGGACCTAGTTACAATGAGCAGTTCTTC
clone_size: few; v_call: TRBV4-1; d_call: -; j_call: TRBJ2-7; cdr3_aa: CASSQVVRTTYEQYF; cdr3_nt: TGCGCCAGCAGCCAAGTCGTCAGGACTACCTACGAGCAGTACTTC
clone_size: few; v_call: TRBV5-1; d_call: -; j_call: TRBJ1-4; cdr3_aa: CASSLTVANEKLFF; cdr3_nt: TGCGCCAGCAGCTTAACGGTAGCTAATGAAAAACTGTTTTTT
clone_size: -; v_call: TRBV7-2; d_call: -; j_call: TRBJ2-7; cdr3_aa: CASSLVAGTSYEQYF; cdr3_nt: TGTGCCAGCAGCTTAGTCGCCGGGACGAGCTACGAGCAGTACTTC
clone_size: few; v_call: TRBV7-9; d_call: -; j_call: TRBJ1-2; cdr3_aa: CASSLVEGYGYTF; cdr3_nt: TGTGCCAGCAGCTTAGTTGAAGGCTATGGCTACACCTTC
clone_size: -; v_call: TRBV7-2; d_call: -; j_call: TRBJ1-1; cdr3_aa: CASSLGRQTIEAFF; cdr3_nt: TGTGCCAGCAGCTTAGGTCGACAGACTATTGAAGCTTTCTTT
clone_size: few; v_call: TRBV4-3; d_call: TRBD1; j_call: TRBJ1-2; cdr3_aa: CASSQEYRGHNYGYTF; cdr3_nt: TGCGCCAGCAGCCAAGAATACAGGGGGCATAACTATGGCTACACCTTC
clone_size: -; v_call: TRBV28; d_call: TRBD1; j_call: TRBJ2-1; cdr3_aa: CASSPGQGYNEQFF; cdr3_nt: TGTGCCAGCAGTCCCGGACAGGGGTACAATGAGCAGTTCTTC
clone_size: -; v_call: TRBV7-8; d_call: TRBD1; j_call: TRBJ2-1; cdr3_aa: CASSVAGTAYNEQFF; cdr3_nt: TGTGCCAGCAGCGTAGCCGGGACAGCCTACAATGAGCAGTTCTTC
clone_size: -; v_call: TRBV2; d_call: -; j_call: TRBJ2-4; cdr3_aa: CASSVRQGTKNIQYF; cdr3_nt: TGTGCCAGCAGTGTTAGGCAAGGGACCAAAAACATTCAGTACTTC
clone_size: -; v_call: TRBV10-3; d_call: -; j_call: TRBJ1-5; cdr3_aa: CAISEGRGSNQPQHF; cdr3_nt: TGTGCCATCAGTGAAGGGAGAGGGAGCAATCAGCCCCAGCATTTT
clone_size: few; v_call: TRBV19; d_call: TRBD1; j_call: TRBJ1-4; cdr3_aa: CASSRDRGVTNEKLFF; cdr3_nt: TGTGCCAGTAGCCGGGACAGGGGGGTTACGAATGAAAAACTGTTTTTT
clone_size: -; v_call: TRBV28; d_call: -; j_call: TRBJ2-4; cdr3_aa: CASSGAELAKNIQYF; cdr3_nt: TGTGCCAGCAGTGGTGCCGAGTTAGCCAAAAACATTCAGTACTTC
clone_size: -; v_call: TRBV25-1; d_call: TRBD1; j_call: TRBJ2-2; cdr3_aa: CASSTDRGRTGELFF; cdr3_nt: TGTGCCAGCAGTACTGACAGGGGGCGGACCGGGGAGCTGTTTTTT
clone_size: -; v_call: TRBV6-5; d_call: -; j_call: TRBJ2-3; cdr3_aa: CASSYSGQGPDTQYF; cdr3_nt: TGTGCCAGCAGTTACTCGGGTCAGGGTCCAGATACGCAGTATTTT
clone_size: -; v_call: TRBV5-1; d_call: TRBD1; j_call: TRBJ2-7; cdr3_aa: CASNRQGSYEQYF; cdr3_nt: TGCGCCAGCAACCGACAGGGTTCGTACGAGCAGTACTTC
clone_size: -; v_call: TRBV11-3; d_call: -; j_call: TRBJ2-3; cdr3_aa: CASSLDSSTDTQYF; cdr3_nt: TGTGCCAGCAGCTTAGACAGCAGCACAGATACGCAGTATTTT
clone_size: few; v_call: TRBV4-2; d_call: -; j_call: TRBJ2-3; cdr3_aa: CASSPGPLSTDTQYF; cdr3_nt: TGTGCCAGCAGCCCAGGGCCTTTGAGCACAGATACGCAGTATTTT
clone_size: -; v_call: TRBV27; d_call: TRBD2; j_call: TRBJ2-7; cdr3_aa: CASSPRRGDYYYHEQYF; cdr3_nt: TGTGCCAGCAGTCCCAGGCGGGGGGACTATTATTACCACGAGCAGTACTTC
clone_size: few; v_call: TRBV9; d_call: -; j_call: TRBJ2-4; cdr3_aa: CASSPSRVKNIQYF; cdr3_nt: TGTGCCAGCAGCCCCAGCAGGGTCAAAAACATTCAGTACTTC
clone_size: -; v_call: TRBV18; d_call: -; j_call: TRBJ2-7; cdr3_aa: CASSPGTEGEQYF; cdr3_nt: TGTGCCAGCTCACCAGGGACGGAAGGGGAGCAGTACTTC